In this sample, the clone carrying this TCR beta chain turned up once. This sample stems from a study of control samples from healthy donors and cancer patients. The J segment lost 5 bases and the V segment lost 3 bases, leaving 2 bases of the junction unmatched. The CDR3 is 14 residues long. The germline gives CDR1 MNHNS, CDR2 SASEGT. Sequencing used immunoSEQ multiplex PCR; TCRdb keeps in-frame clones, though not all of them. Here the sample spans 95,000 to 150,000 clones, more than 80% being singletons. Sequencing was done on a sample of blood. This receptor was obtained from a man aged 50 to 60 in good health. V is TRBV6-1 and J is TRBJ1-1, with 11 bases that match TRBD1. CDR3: CASSEGQGGTEAFF. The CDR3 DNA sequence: TGTGCCAGCAGTGAGGGACAGGGGGGGACTGAAGCTTTCTTT.